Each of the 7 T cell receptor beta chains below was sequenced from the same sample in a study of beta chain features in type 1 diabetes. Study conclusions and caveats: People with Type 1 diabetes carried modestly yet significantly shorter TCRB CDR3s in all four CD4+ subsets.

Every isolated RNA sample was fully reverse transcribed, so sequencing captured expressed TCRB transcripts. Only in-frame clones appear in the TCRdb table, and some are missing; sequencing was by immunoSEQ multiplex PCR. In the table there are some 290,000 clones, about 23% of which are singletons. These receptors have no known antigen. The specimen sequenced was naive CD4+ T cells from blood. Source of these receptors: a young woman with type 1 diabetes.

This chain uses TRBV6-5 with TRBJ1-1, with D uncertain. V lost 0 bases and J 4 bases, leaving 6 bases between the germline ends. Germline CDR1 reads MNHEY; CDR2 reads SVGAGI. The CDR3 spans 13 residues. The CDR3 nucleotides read TGTGCCAGCAGTTACTCTTCGGTCACTGAAGCTTTCTTT. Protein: CASSYSSVTEAFF.

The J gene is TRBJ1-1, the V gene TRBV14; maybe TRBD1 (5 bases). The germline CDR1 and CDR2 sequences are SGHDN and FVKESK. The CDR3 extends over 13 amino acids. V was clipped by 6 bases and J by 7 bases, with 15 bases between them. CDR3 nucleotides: TGTGCCAGCAGTAAGGGGATTCTGGATGAAGCTTTCTTT. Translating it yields CASSKGILDEAFF.

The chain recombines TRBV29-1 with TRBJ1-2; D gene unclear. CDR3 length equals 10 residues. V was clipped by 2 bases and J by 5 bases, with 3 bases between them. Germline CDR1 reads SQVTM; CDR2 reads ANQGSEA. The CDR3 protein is CSVEQYGYTF. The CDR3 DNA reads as TGCAGCGTTGAACAGTATGGCTACACCTTC.

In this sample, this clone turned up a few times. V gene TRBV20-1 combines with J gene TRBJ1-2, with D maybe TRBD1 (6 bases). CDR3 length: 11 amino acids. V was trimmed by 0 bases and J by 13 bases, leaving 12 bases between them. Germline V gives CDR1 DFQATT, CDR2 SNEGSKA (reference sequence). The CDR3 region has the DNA TGCAGTGCTAGAGATCCCCGGGACATCACCTTC. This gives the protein CSARDPRDITF.

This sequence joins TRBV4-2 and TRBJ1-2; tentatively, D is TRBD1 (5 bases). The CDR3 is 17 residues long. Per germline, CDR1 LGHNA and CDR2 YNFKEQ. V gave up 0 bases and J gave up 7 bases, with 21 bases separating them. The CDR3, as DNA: TGTGCCAGCAGCCAAGATCCAGCCCGACGGGGGTCCGCTGGCTACACCTTC. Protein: CASSQDPARRGSAGYTF.

CDR3 residues: CAGGTRQGLQPQHF. CDR3 nucleotide sequence: TGTGCCGGGGGGACGAGACAGGGCCTTCAGCCCCAGCATTTT. The chain uses TRBV19 and TRBJ1-5; 7 nucleotides match TRBD1. Germline CDR1 and CDR2: LNHDA and SQIVND (reference sequence). The CDR3 spans 14 residues. V trimming: 11 bases; J trimming: 6 bases; junction bases outside the gene matches: 13.

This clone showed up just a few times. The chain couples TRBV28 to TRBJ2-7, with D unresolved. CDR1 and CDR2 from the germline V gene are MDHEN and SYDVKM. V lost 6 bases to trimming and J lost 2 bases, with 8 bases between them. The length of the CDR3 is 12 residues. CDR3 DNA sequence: TGTGCCAGCAGACCACACGCCTACGAGCAGTACTTC. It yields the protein CASRPHAYEQYF.